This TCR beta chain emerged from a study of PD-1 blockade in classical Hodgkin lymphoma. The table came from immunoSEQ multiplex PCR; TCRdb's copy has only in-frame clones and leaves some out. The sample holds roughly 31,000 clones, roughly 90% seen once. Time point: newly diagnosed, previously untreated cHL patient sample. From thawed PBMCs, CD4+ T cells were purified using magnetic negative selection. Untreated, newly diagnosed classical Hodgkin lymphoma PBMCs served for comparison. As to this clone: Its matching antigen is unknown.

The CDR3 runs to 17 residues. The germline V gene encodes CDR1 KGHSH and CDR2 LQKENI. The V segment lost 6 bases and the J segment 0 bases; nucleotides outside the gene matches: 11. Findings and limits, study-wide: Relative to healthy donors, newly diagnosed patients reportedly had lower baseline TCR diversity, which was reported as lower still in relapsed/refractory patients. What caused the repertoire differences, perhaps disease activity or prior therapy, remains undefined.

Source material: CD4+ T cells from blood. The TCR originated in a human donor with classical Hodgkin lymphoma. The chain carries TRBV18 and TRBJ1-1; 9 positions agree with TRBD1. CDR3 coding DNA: TGTGCCAGCTCCCACCCCGGGACAGGGAGGTTGAACACTGAAGCTTTCTTT. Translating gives CASSHPGTGRLNTEAFF.